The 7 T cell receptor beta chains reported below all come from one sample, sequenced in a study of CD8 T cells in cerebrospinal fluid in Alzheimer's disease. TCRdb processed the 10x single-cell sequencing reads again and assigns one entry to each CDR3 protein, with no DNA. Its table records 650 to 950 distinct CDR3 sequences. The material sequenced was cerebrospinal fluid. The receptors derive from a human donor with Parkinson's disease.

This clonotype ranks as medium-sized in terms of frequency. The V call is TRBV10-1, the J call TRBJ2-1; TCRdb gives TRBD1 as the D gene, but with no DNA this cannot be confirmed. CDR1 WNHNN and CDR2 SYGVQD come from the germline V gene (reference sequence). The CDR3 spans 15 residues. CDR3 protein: CASSTGTGPTNEQFF.

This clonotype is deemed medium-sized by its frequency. The CDR3 spells CASSYKGQLSEKLFF. The chain couples TRBV6-5 to TRBJ1-4. This CDR3 is built from 15 residues. Germline loops: CDR1 MNHEY, CDR2 SVGAGI.

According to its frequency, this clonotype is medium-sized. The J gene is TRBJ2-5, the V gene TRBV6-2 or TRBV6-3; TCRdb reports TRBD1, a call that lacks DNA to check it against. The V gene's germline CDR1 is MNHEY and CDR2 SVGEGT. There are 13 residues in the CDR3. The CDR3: CASSYKGGETQYF.

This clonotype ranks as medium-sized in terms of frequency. The CDR3 reads CASSHGDPPGNQPQHF. The V call is TRBV3-2, the J call TRBJ1-5; there is no DNA to check the TCRdb D call of TRBD1. TRBV3-2 is a pseudogene. The CDR3 is 16 residues long.

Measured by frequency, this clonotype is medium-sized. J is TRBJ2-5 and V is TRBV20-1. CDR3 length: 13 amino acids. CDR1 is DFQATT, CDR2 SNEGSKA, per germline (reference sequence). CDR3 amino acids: CSALTWSQETQYF.

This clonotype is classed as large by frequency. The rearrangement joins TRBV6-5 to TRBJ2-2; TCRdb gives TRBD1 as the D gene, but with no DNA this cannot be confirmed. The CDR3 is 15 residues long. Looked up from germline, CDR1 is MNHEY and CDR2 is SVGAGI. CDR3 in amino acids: CASRPGGGGAGELFF.

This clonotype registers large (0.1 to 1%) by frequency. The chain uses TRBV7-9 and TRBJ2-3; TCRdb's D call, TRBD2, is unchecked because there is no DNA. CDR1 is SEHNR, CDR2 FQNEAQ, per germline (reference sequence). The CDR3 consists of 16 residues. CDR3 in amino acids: CASSLLAGTSTDTQYF.